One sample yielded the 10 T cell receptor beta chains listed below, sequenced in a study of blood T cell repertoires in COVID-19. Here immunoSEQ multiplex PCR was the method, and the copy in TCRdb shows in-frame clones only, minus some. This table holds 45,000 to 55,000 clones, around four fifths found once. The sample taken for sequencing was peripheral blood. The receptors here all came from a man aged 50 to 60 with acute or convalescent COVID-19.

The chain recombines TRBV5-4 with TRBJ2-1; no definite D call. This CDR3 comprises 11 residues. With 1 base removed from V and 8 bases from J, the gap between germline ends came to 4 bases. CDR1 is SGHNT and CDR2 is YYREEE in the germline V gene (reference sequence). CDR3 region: CASSLIDEQFF. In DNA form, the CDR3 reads TGTGCCAGCAGCTTGATCGATGAGCAGTTCTTC.

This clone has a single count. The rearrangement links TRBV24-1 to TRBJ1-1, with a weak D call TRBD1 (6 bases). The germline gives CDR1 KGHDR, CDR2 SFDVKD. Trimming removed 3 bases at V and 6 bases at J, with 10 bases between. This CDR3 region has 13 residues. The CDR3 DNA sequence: TGTGCCACCAGTGATGGACAGTTCCCTGAAGCTTTCTTT. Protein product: CATSDGQFPEAFF.

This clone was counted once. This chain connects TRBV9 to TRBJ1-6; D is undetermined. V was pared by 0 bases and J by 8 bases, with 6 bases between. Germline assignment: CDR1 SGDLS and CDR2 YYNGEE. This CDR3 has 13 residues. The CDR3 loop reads CASSVARDSPLHF. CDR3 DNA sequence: TGTGCCAGCAGCGTAGCTCGAGATTCACCCCTCCACTTT.

The CDR3 region is CASSTLGQDPTDTQYF. The DNA for the CDR3 is TGTGCCAGCAGCACTCTTGGACAAGACCCCACAGATACGCAGTATTTT. J is TRBJ2-3 and V is TRBV9; possible D gene TRBD1, 5 bases. The germline gives CDR1 SGDLS, CDR2 YYNGEE. The CDR3 runs 16 residues. Trimming shortened V by 4 bases and J by 2 bases, and 17 bases separated the two germline ends.

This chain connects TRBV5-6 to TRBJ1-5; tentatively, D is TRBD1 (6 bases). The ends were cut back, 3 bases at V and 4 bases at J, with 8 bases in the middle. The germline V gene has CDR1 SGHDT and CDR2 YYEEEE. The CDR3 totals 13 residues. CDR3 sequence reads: CASSSRGNQPQHF. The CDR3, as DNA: TGTGCCAGCAGCTCGAGGGGGAATCAGCCCCAGCATTTT.

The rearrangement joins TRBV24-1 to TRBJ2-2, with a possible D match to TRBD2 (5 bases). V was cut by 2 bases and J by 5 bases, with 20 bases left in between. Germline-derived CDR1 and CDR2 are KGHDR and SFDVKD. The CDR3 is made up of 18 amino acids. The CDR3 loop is CATSDSPGGGGWTGELFF. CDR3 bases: TGTGCCACCAGTGATTCCCCTGGCGGTGGAGGTTGGACCGGGGAGCTGTTTTTT.

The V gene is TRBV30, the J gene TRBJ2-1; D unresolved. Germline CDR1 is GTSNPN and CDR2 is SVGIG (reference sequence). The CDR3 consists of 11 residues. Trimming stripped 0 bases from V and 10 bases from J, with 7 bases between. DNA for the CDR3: TGTGCCTGGAGTGTCACACGAGAGCAGTTCTTC. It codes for CAWSVTREQFF.

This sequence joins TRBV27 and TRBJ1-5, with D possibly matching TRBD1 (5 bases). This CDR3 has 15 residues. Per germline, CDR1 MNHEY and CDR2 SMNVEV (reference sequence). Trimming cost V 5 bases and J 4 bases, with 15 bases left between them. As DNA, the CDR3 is TGTGCCAGCAGTCCAAGGGACTTGGGAAATCAGCCCCAGCATTTT. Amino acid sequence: CASSPRDLGNQPQHF.

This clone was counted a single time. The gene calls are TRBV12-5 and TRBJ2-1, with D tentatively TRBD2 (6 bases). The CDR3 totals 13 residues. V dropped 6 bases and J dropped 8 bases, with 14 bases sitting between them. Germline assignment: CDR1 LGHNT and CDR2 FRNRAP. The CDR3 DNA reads TGTGCTAGTGGCCTAGGATCGGGGGATGAGCAGTTCTTC. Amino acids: CASGLGSGDEQFF.

The CDR3 is CASSLLDRGLTGELFF. The CDR3 nucleotides read TGTGCCAGCAGCCTACTGGACAGGGGGCTCACCGGGGAGCTGTTTTTT. V and J are TRBV14 and TRBJ2-2; 11 positions match TRBD1. Trimming removed 4 bases from V and 4 bases from J; junction bases left unmatched: 5. There are 16 residues in the CDR3. CDR1 is SGHDN and CDR2 is FVKESK in the germline V gene.